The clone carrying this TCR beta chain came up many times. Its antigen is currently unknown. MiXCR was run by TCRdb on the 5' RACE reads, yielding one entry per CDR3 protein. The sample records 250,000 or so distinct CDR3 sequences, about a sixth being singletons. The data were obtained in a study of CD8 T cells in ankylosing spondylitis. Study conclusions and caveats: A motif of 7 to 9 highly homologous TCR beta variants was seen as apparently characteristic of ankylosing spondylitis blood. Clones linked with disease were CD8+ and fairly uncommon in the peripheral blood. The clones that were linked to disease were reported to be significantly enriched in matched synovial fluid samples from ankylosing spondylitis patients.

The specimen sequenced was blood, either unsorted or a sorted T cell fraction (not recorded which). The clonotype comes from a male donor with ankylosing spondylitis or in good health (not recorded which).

The DNA for the CDR3 is TGCGCCAGCAGCCAAGAGGGTGACTCCCACACAGATACGCAGTATTTT. It specifies CASSQEGDSHTDTQYF. The V and J genes are TRBV4-1 and TRBJ2-3; D remains unclear. Germline V gene lookup returns CDR1 MGHRA and CDR2 YSYEKL. The CDR3 loop spans 16 amino acids. V lost 0 bases to trimming and J lost 2 bases, with 12 bases between them.